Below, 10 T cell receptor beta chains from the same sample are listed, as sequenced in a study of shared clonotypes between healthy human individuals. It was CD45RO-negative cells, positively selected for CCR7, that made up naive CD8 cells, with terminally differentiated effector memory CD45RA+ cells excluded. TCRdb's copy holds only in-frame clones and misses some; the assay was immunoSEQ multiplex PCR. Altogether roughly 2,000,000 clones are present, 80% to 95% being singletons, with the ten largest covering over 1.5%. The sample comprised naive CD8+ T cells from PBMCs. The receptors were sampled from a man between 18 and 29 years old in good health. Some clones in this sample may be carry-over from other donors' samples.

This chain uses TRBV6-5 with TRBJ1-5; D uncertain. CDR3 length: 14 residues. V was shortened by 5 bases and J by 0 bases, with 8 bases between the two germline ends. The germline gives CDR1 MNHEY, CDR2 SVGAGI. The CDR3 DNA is TGTGCCAGCAGTACAATCAATAGCAATCAGCCCCAGCATTTT. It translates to CASSTINSNQPQHF.

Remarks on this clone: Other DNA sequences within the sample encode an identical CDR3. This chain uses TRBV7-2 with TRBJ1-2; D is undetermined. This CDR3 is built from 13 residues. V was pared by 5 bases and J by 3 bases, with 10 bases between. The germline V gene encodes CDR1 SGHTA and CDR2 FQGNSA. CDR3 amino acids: CASSLPLDYGYTF. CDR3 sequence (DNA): TGTGCCAGCAGCCTTCCTCTCGACTATGGCTACACCTTC.

The CDR3 is CSVEETQASGYTF. As DNA, the CDR3 is TGCAGCGTTGAAGAGACTCAAGCCAGTGGCTACACCTTC. The V and J genes are TRBV29-1 and TRBJ1-2; the D is unclear. The CDR3 sequence is 13 residues long. The V gene's germline CDR1 is SQVTM and CDR2 ANQGSEA. The V end was cut by 0 bases, the J end by 7 bases, with 12 bases between.

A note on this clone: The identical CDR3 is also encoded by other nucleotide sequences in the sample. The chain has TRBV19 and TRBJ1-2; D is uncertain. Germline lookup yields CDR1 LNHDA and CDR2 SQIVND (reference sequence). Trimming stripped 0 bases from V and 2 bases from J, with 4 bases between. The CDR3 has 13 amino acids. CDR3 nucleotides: TGTGCCAGTAGTATAGATTTAAACTATGGCTACACCTTC. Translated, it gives CASSIDLNYGYTF.

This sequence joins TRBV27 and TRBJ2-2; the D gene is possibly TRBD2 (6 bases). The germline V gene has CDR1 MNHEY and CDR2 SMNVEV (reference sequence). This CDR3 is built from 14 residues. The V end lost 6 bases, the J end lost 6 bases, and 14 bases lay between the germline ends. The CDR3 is CASRPISSAGELFF. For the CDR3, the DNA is TGTGCCAGCAGACCTATATCTAGCGCCGGGGAGCTGTTTTTT.

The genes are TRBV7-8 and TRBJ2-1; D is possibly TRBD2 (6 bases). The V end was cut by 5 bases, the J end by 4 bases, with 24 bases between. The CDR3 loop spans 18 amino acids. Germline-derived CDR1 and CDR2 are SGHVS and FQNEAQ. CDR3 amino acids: CASSLIGDILGGYNEQFF. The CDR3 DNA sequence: TGTGCCAGCAGCCTCATAGGCGACATACTGGGGGGTTACAATGAGCAGTTCTTC. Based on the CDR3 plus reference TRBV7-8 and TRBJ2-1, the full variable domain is GAGVSQSPRYKVAKRGQDVALRCDPISGHVSLFWYQQALGQGPEFLTYFQNEAQLDKSGLPSDRFFAERPEGSVSTLKIQRTQQEDSAVYLCASSLIGDILGGYNEQFFGPGTRLTVL.

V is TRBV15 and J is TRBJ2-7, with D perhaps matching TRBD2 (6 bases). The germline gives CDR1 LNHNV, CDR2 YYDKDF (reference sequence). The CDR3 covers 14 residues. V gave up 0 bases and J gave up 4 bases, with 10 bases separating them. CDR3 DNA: TGTGCCACCAGCAGAGAGGAGGGCCGGTACGAGCAGTACTTC. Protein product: CATSREEGRYEQYF.

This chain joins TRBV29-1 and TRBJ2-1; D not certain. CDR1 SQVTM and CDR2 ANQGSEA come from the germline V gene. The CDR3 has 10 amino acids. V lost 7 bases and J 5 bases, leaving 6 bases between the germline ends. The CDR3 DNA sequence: TGCAGCGCCATACACAATGAGCAGTTCTTC. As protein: CSAIHNEQFF.

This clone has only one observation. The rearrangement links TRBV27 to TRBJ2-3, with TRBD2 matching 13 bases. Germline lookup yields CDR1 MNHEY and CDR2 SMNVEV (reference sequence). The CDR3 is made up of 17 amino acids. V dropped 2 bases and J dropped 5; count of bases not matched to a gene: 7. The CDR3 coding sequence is TGTGCCAGCAGTTTACGGAGACTAGCGGGAGGTTTAGATACGCAGTATTTT. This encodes CASSLRRLAGGLDTQYF.

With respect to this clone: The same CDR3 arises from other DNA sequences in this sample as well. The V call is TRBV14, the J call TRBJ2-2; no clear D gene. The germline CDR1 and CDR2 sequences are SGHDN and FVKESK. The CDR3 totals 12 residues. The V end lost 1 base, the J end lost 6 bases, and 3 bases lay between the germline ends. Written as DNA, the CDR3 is TGTGCCAGCAGCCAAGTCCCCGGGGAGCTGTTTTTT. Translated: CASSQVPGELFF.